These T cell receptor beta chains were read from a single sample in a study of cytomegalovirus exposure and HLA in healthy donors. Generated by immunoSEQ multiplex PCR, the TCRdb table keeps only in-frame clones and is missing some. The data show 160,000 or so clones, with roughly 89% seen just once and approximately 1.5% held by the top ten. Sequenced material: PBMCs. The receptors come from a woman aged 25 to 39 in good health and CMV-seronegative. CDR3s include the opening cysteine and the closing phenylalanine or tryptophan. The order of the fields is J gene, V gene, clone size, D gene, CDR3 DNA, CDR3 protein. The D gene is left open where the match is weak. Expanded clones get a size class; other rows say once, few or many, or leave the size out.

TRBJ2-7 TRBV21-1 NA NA TGTGCCAGCAGCAAAGAGTTGTCAGGGGACCTCTCCTACGAGCAGTACTTC CASSKELSGDLSYEQYF
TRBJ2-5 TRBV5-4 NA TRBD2 TGTGCCAGCAGCCCCGGGACTAGCTGGGGGCAAGAGACCCAGTACTTC CASSPGTSWGQETQYF
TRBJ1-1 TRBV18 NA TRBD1 TGTGCCAGCTCAGAGGGACAGGGGGGCACTGAAGCTTTCTTT CASSEGQGGTEAFF
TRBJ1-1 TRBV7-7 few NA TGTGCCAGCAGCTTAGGTAGGAACACTGAAGCTTTCTTT CASSLGRNTEAFF
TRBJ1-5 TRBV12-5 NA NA TGTGCTAGTGGTTTGGGGGGCGGTCAGCCCCAGCATTTT CASGLGGGQPQHF
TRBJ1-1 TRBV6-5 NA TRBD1 TGTGCCAGCAGTCTAACACAGGGGGCGAATGAAGCTTTCTTT CASSLTQGANEAFF
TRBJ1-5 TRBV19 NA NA TGTGCCAGTAGTATAGCGCGGAGTCAGCCCCAGCATTTT CASSIARSQPQHF
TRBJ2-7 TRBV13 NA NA TGTGCCAGCAGACCTACCATCCTTTCCTACGAGCAGTACTTC CASRPTILSYEQYF
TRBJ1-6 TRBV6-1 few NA TGTGCCAGCAGTGAAGTTGCGGAATGCCACTTT CASSEVAECHF
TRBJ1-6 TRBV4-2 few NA TGTGCCAGCAGCCAAGGGGGGAGGGGTGGTAATTCACCCCTCCACTTT CASSQGGRGGNSPLHF
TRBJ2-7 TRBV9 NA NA TGTGCCAGCAGCGTAGGGCTGGCCTACGAGCAGTACTTC CASSVGLAYEQYF
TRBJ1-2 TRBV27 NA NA TGTGCCAGCCGAGGGGGGGGCGCTTGGGGCTACACCTTC CASRGGGAWGYTF
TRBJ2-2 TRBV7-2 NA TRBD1 TGTGCCAGCAGCACAGGGGTTGCCGGGGAGCTGTTTTTT CASSTGVAGELFF
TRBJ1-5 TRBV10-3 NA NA TGTGCCATCAGGTCAGCAGGTAGGGGTCAGCCCCAGCATTTT CAIRSAGRGQPQHF
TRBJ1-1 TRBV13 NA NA TGTGCCAGCAGCCGACCGCAGGGGTTGGGCACTGAAGCTTTCTTT CASSRPQGLGTEAFF
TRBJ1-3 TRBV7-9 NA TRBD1 TGTGCCAGCAGTTATCCGGGACAGGGCCCTGGAAACACCATATATTTT CASSYPGQGPGNTIYF
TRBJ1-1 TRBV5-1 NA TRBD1 TGCGCCAGCACCTCTGGACAGGAGAACACTGAAGCTTTCTTT CASTSGQENTEAFF
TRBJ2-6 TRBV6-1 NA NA TGTGCCAGCAGTGAGGACAGCTCTGGGGCCAACGTCCTGACTTTC CASSEDSSGANVLTF
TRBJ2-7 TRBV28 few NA TGTGCCAGCAGTCCAATCTCCTACGAGCAGTACTTC CASSPISYEQYF
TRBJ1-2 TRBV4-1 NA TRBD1 TGCGCCAGCAGCCAAGGGACAGGGGATGGCTACACCTTC CASSQGTGDGYTF
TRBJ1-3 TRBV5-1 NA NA TGCGCCAGCAGCTCGGCCGGGGGTTCGTTTTCTGGAAACACCATATATTTT CASSSAGGSFSGNTIYF
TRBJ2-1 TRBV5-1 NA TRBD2 TGCGCCAGCAGCTTGAACGCGGGGGGTAACTACAATGAGCAGTTCTTC CASSLNAGGNYNEQFF
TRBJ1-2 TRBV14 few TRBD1 TGTGCCAGCAGCCAAGTGGGGACAGGCTATGGCTACACCTTC CASSQVGTGYGYTF
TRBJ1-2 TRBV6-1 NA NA TGTGCCAGCGGCAGGGCTAACTATGGCTACACCTTC CASGRANYGYTF
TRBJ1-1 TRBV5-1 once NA TGCGCCAGCAGCTTGGAGTCCCGGTCGGGGGAAGCTTTCTTT CASSLESRSGEAFF
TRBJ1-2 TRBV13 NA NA TGTGCCAGCACCCTGCGGGGGGCTGGCTACACCTTC CASTLRGAGYTF
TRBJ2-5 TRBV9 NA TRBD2 TGTGCCAGCAGCGTAGGCGGGGGGAGCCAAGAGACCCAGTACTTC CASSVGGGSQETQYF
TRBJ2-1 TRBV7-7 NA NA TGTGCCAGCAGCGCCGGTGGTCTAGCGAATGAGCAGTTCTTC CASSAGGLANEQFF
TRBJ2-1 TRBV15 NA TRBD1 TGTGCCACCAGCAGAGTTGACAGGGGAAGAGTAAATGAGCAGTTCTTC CATSRVDRGRVNEQFF
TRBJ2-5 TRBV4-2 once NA TGTGCCAGCAGCCAACAGGACAAGTTAGAGACCCAGTACTTC CASSQQDKLETQYF
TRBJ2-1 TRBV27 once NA TGTGGGACGCAGGGGTCCCTCAATGAGCAGTTCTTC CGTQGSLNEQFF
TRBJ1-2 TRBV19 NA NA TGTGCCAGTAGTATGTTAGCACGGGCTAACTATGGCTACACCTTC CASSMLARANYGYTF
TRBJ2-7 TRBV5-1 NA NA TGCGCCAGCAGCCAAGACCTGCGGCGAGTCGAGCAGTACTTC CASSQDLRRVEQYF